Reported below is one TCR beta chain. Its antigen is currently unknown. These data belong to a study of blood T cells in healthy people across ages. V dropped 3 bases and J dropped 1; count of bases not matched to a gene: 5. The germline gives CDR1 SGHTA, CDR2 FQGNSA. The CDR3 has 16 residues. A J-beta primer mix and a sample-barcoded 5' primer were used in a second PCR of roughly 7 to 12 cycles. TCRdb reprocessed the 5' RACE reads with MiXCR, giving one entry per CDR3 protein. Here the sample spans 650,000 to 950,000 distinct CDR3 sequences, 44% being singletons. Study-wide results and limits: The long-lived group displayed more naive CD4+ cells, plus higher diversity, than the aged donors did.

The study isolated at least 6.5 million PBMCs from each sample. The TCR sequence derives from a man in his 60s in good health. The sample comprised blood. The V call is TRBV7-2, the J call TRBJ1-4; 7 bases line up with TRBD1. The CDR3 DNA is TGTGCCAGCAGCTTCCGACAGGGAAGAACTAATGAAAAACTGTTTTTT. It yields the protein CASSFRQGRTNEKLFF.